This T cell receptor beta chain emerged from a study of graft-versus-host responses after intestinal transplantation. Across the study: All recipients were given anti-thymocyte globulin induction, and tacrolimus and steroids were then administered for 2 to 3 years. Overall study findings and caveats: In patients with graft-donor T cell macrochimerism, allograft graft-versus-host to host-versus-graft clonal ratios were high.

Repertoires were generated with immunoSEQ multiplex PCR, while TCRdb's copy carries only in-frame clones and drops some. The sample has roughly 53,000 clones; more than 80% are singletons. With respect to this clone: The antigen is not known.

The origin of this receptor is a human patient who received an intestinal transplant, so some T cells may come from the graft donor. This material consisted of PBMCs, taken about 93 weeks after intestinal transplant.

CDR3 region: CASSLLTRQETQYF. Here the CDR3 DNA reads TGTGCCAGCAGCTTACTAACCCGACAAGAGACCCAGTACTTC. The chain combines TRBV11-2 with TRBJ2-5; D gene ambiguous. Trimming pared 2 bases from V and 2 bases from J, leaving 9 bases between. Germline V gene lookup returns CDR1 SGHAT and CDR2 FQNNGV. The CDR3 runs 14 residues.